This T cell receptor (beta chain) was sequenced in a study of blood T cell repertoires in COVID-19. Study overall: Both acute and convalescent COVID-19 samples were obtained from the United States, Italy and Spain. PBMCs, B-cell-depleted T cells, or T cells were the source of the cDNA or gDNA that made up the material.

Individuals aged 18 to 89 years were recruited from about two dozen US areas. Per the original data handling: Estimation of nucleated cell counts relied on the amplification of reference gene primers. The repertoire was sequenced with immunoSEQ multiplex PCR; TCRdb's copy has only in-frame clones and lacks some. The V and J calls and clone size come from that table; D and trimming were worked out from the DNA. The data contain approximately 200,000 clones, 75% to 90% of them singletons. The sample holds one count of this clone. In germline, CDR1 is LGHDT, CDR2 YNNKEL (reference sequence). The CDR3 length is 16 residues. The ends were cut back, 1 base at V and 4 bases at J, with 14 bases in the middle.

The sequencing sample was made of PBMCs or T cells enriched from blood (not recorded which). The V gene is TRBV3-1 (or the pseudogene TRBV3-2), the J gene TRBJ1-5, with TRBD1 as a possible D gene (6 bases). The receptor's source is a woman between 18 and 30 years old in a cohort exposed to, infected with or recovered from COVID-19 (not recorded which). CDR3 nucleotide sequence: TGTGCCAGCAGCCAAGGGGGAGACAGGCGAAATCAGCCCCAGCATTTT. Its translation: CASSQGGDRRNQPQHF.